The entry that follows covers one T cell receptor (beta chain) sequence. This entry comes from a study of blood T cell repertoires in COVID-19. Study details: Whether acute or convalescent, the COVID-19 samples came from the United States, Italy and Spain. T cells, B-cell-depleted T cells, or PBMCs provided the cDNA or gDNA that served as material.

Clones were read by immunoSEQ multiplex PCR, and TCRdb kept only the in-frame ones, dropping some. The sample yields over 200,000 clones, over 85% seen once. Germline V gives CDR1 ENHRY, CDR2 SYGVKD. This CDR3 comprises 16 residues. V was pared by 4 bases and J by 6 bases, with 18 bases between. Participants came from about two dozen US areas, aged roughly 18 to 95 years. Allocation to cohorts depended on clinical history reported by the participants. This receptor was obtained from a woman aged 30 to 39 with acute COVID-19. Sequencing used PBMCs or T cells enriched from blood (not recorded which). The genes are TRBV10-3 and TRBJ1-4; a weak D match, TRBD1 (5 bases). CDR3 region: CAISGTGLLGDEKLFF. For the CDR3, the DNA is TGTGCCATCAGTGGAACAGGATTATTAGGGGATGAAAAACTGTTTTTT.